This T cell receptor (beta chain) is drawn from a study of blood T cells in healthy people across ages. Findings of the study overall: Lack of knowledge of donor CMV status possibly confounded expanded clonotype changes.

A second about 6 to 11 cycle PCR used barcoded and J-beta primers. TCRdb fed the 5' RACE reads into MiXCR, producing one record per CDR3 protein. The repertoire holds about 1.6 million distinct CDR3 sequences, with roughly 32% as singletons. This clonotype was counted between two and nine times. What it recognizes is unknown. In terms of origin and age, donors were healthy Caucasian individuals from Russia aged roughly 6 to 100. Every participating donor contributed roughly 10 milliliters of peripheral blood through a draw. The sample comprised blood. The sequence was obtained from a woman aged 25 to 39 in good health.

CDR3 coding DNA: TGCAGCGTTAACCTGGCGGGAGGGAGTACTGAAGCTTTCTTT. It yields the protein CSVNLAGGSTEAFF. The chain combines TRBV29-1 with TRBJ1-1; D gene unclear. V lost 5 bases and J lost 5, with 18 bases in between. The germline CDR1 and CDR2 sequences are SQVTM and ANQGSEA. The length of the CDR3 is 14 residues.